What follows are 30 T cell receptor beta chains derived from one specimen sequenced in a study of early stage breast cancer tumors. The method was immunoSEQ multiplex PCR; TCRdb's version includes in-frame clones alone and lacks a portion of them. The sample records about 48,000 clones, 65% to 90% being singletons. The specimen sequenced was blood. The receptors were sampled from a person aged 50-59 years with breast cancer.

This chain joins TRBV5-8 and TRBJ2-2, with TRBD2 identical over 7 bases. The CDR3 sequence is 16 residues long. Germline V gene data show CDR1 as SGHTS and CDR2 as YDEGEE. V trimming: 5 bases; J trimming: 5 bases; junction bases outside the gene matches: 12. CDR3 bases: TGTGCCAGCAGGCCCCGGGGAGGGTCATCGACCGGGGAGCTGTTTTTT. This gives the protein CASRPRGGSSTGELFF.

The chain couples TRBV6-5 to TRBJ1-3, with TRBD1 matching 9 bases. J lost 6 bases, V lost 0 bases, and 6 bases had no gene match. This CDR3 is built from 16 residues. CDR1 and CDR2 (germline): MNHEY, SVGAGI. CDR3 nucleotide sequence: TGTGCCAGCAGTTACTCGAAACAGGGGGCGTCAAACACCATATATTTT. The encoded protein is CASSYSKQGASNTIYF.

V usage is TRBV7-8 and J usage is TRBJ2-3; D is uncertain. The CDR3 length is 15 residues. Germline-derived CDR1 and CDR2 are SGHVS and FQNEAQ. Here the CDR3 reads CASSPGGGYTDTQYF. Written as DNA, the CDR3 is TGTGCGTCCTCCCCCGGCGGTGGATACACAGATACGCAGTATTTT.

The V call is TRBV11-2, the J call TRBJ2-5, with D perhaps TRBD2 (6 bases). Trimming took off 5 bases at V and 4 bases at J, with 11 bases between the two ends. CDR1 is SGHAT, CDR2 FQNNGV, per germline. The length of the CDR3 is 13 residues. CDR3 nucleotide sequence: TGTGCCAGCAGCCCCGGGAGCCGAGAGACCCAGTACTTC. Residues: CASSPGSRETQYF.

The V and J genes are TRBV28 and TRBJ2-7; 7 bases map to TRBD1. J was trimmed by 2 bases and V by 6 bases; bases with no gene match: 7. Germline V CDR1 and CDR2: MDHEN, SYDVKM. The CDR3 runs to 14 residues. The CDR3, as DNA: TGTGCCAGCAGCATGGGACAGCGGCCCTACGAGCAGTACTTC. Its protein product is CASSMGQRPYEQYF.

This chain connects TRBV28 to TRBJ1-5; D unclear. Germline CDR1 reads MDHEN; CDR2 reads SYDVKM. This CDR3 region has 15 residues. V was cut by 8 bases and J by 0 bases, with 14 bases left in between. CDR3 in amino acids: CASSPPPYSNQPQHF. The CDR3 DNA reads as TGTGCCAGCTCCCCCCCGCCCTATAGCAATCAGCCCCAGCATTTT.

The sample holds a few counts of this clone. The rearrangement uses TRBV7-3 and TRBJ1-1; D possibly corresponds to TRBD1 (6 bases). Germline values: CDR1 SGHTA, CDR2 FQGTGA. This CDR3 contains 16 residues. The V end lost 5 bases, the J end lost 6 bases, and 22 bases lay between the germline ends. The CDR3 here is CASSQGIGQSWAEAFF. The CDR3 region has the DNA TGTGCCAGCAGCCAAGGGATCGGACAGTCTTGGGCTGAAGCTTTCTTT.

Here the CDR3 reads CASSTGGLIEQFF. The CDR3, as DNA: TGTGCCAGTTCGACGGGGGGGCTTATTGAGCAGTTCTTC. V and J are TRBV2 and TRBJ2-1; 8 nucleotides match TRBD2. Germline V gives CDR1 SNHLY, CDR2 FYNNEI. CDR3 length: 13 amino acids. With 9 bases clipped from V and 9 bases from J, the junction kept 10 bases outside the gene matches.

This chain uses TRBV27 with TRBJ2-5; D unclear. Germline V gene data show CDR1 as MNHEY and CDR2 as SMNVEV (reference sequence). Trimming shortened V by 2 bases and J by 4 bases, and 8 bases separated the two germline ends. The CDR3 is 13 amino acids. For the CDR3, the DNA is TGTGCCAGCAGTTTACTCAGCAGAGAGACCCAGTACTTC. As protein: CASSLLSRETQYF.

In DNA, the CDR3 is TGTGCCAGCAGCCCAAGGACTAGCACAGATACGCAGTATTTT. Translated, it gives CASSPRTSTDTQYF. This chain uses TRBV9 with TRBJ2-3, with D perhaps TRBD2 (5 bases). Germline V gene data show CDR1 as SGDLS and CDR2 as YYNGEE. Trimming shortened V by 4 bases and J by 0 bases, and 9 bases separated the two germline ends. The CDR3 consists of 14 residues.

The J gene is TRBJ2-1, the V gene TRBV4-2; D may be TRBD2 (6 bases). Germline V gives CDR1 LGHNA, CDR2 YNFKEQ. The CDR3 spans 14 residues. V lost 1 base and J lost 10, with 14 bases in between. CDR3 residues: CASSQVAAGGEQFF. The CDR3 bases are TGTGCCAGCAGCCAAGTAGCGGCCGGTGGGGAGCAGTTCTTC.

The rearrangement joins TRBV6-6 to TRBJ1-1; D remains ambiguous. The CDR3 covers 15 residues. CDR1 is MNHNY and CDR2 is SVGAGI in the germline V gene (reference sequence). V lost 5 bases to trimming and J lost 0 bases, with 13 bases between them. Written as DNA, the CDR3 is TGTGCCAGCAGTCCCTCCGCAGGTTTGAACACTGAAGCTTTCTTT. Translation gives CASSPSAGLNTEAFF.

The chain employs TRBV9 and TRBJ2-7; TRBD2 matches 13 bases. Trimming at V came to 4 bases and at J to 4 bases, leaving 8 bases not matched to a gene. Germline V lookup: CDR1 SGDLS, CDR2 YYNGEE. CDR3 length equals 16 residues. The CDR3 reads CASSPPGLAGLYEQYF. The DNA of the CDR3 is TGTGCCAGCAGCCCCCCGGGACTAGCGGGGTTATACGAGCAGTACTTC. Full variable domain (remainder filled in from reference TRBV9 and TRBJ2-7): DSGVTQTPKHLITATGQRVTLRCSPRSGDLSVYWYQQSLDQGLQFLIQYYNGEERAKGNILERFSAQQFPDLHSELNLSSLELGDSALYFCASSPPGLAGLYEQYFGPGTRLTVT.

The chain employs TRBV5-1 and TRBJ2-2; the D gene is possibly TRBD1 (6 bases). The germline V gene encodes CDR1 SGHRS and CDR2 YFSETQ. V was pared by 5 bases and J by 5 bases, with 10 bases between. This CDR3 region has 13 residues. Written as DNA, the CDR3 is TGCGCCAGCAGGCAACAGGGAACCGGGGAGCTGTTTTTT. Protein sequence: CASRQQGTGELFF.

The rearrangement joins TRBV6-1 to TRBJ2-3; 11 bases align to TRBD1. The length of the CDR3 is 13 residues. The germline V gene has CDR1 MNHNS and CDR2 SASEGT. The junction had 0 bases not matched to a gene; V was cut back by 6 bases and J by 4 bases. CDR3 bases: TGTGCCAGCAGGGGACAGGGGGCAGATACGCAGTATTTT. Its translation is CASRGQGADTQYF.

The rearrangement links TRBV28 to TRBJ2-3; weak D call: TRBD1 (5 bases). The germline gives CDR1 MDHEN, CDR2 SYDVKM. The CDR3 is 16 residues long. V lost 2 bases and J lost 3, with 15 bases in between. Written as DNA, the CDR3 is TGTGCCAGCAGTTTAGACCCCCAGGGCGCGACAGATACGCAGTATTTT. Residues: CASSLDPQGATDTQYF.

The gene calls are TRBV5-1 and TRBJ1-3; unclear D gene. Germline assignment: CDR1 SGHRS and CDR2 YFSETQ. There are 15 residues in the CDR3. V was shortened by 0 bases and J by 4 bases, with 11 bases between the two germline ends. The CDR3 sequence: CASSLATDRGNTIYF. In DNA form, the CDR3 reads TGCGCCAGCAGCTTGGCCACGGATAGAGGAAACACCATATATTTT.

The chain is built from TRBV15 and TRBJ2-1; D uncertain. The germline V gene has CDR1 LNHNV and CDR2 YYDKDF (reference sequence). There are 15 residues in the CDR3. The V gene lost 1 base and the J gene lost 8 bases, with 15 bases spanning the gap. CDR3 in DNA: TGTGCCACCAGCAGAGGAGGAGAGCCGTGGGATGAGCAGTTCTTC. This sequence encodes CATSRGGEPWDEQFF.

CDR3 amino acids: CASSFSGGDPDTQYF. CDR3 DNA: TGCGCCAGCAGTTTTAGCGGGGGGGATCCAGATACGCAGTATTTT. This rearrangement joins TRBV5-1 to TRBJ2-3, with TRBD2 matching 11 bases. This CDR3 region has 15 residues. V dropped 5 bases and J dropped 4; count of bases not matched to a gene: 6. Germline CDR1 and CDR2: SGHRS and YFSETQ.

This chain connects TRBV27 to TRBJ1-2, with D perhaps TRBD1 (6 bases). V was shortened by 2 bases and J by 7 bases, with 11 bases between the two germline ends. Germline values: CDR1 MNHEY, CDR2 SMNVEV (reference sequence). This CDR3 has 13 residues. The CDR3 sequence is CASSLRGGFGYTF. In DNA, the CDR3 is TGTGCCAGCAGTTTAAGGGGGGGATTTGGCTACACCTTC.

This clone has more than one count but fewer than ten. CDR3 region: CASSFSGTGIRNTEAFF. The CDR3 DNA reads TGTGCCAGCAGTTTCTCCGGGACAGGGATACGGAACACTGAAGCTTTCTTT. The chain combines TRBV27 with TRBJ1-1; 9 positions match TRBD1. Germline CDR1 and CDR2: MNHEY and SMNVEV (reference sequence). This CDR3 region has 17 residues. The V gene end was trimmed by 3 bases and the J gene end by 1 base; junction bases not matched to a gene: 9.

This chain joins TRBV6-1 and TRBJ1-2, with D uncertain. The CDR3 has 14 amino acids. Germline-derived CDR1 and CDR2 are MNHNS and SASEGT. V lost 1 base, J lost 8 bases, and 14 bases lay in between. CDR3 nucleotide sequence: TGTGCCAGCAGTGAAGGTGCTTCCCTAGAGGGCTACACCTTC. This encodes CASSEGASLEGYTF.

This chain joins TRBV11-2 and TRBJ2-3; no firm D call. The V end lost 3 bases, the J end lost 3 bases, and 4 bases lay between the germline ends. The CDR3 runs to 12 residues. Germline V gene data show CDR1 as SGHAT and CDR2 as FQNNGV. CDR3 DNA sequence: TGTGCCAGCAGCTTGACTACAGATACGCAGTATTTT. Its protein is CASSLTTDTQYF.

This sequence joins TRBV6-5 and TRBJ2-7; TRBD1 matches 8 bases. The germline gives CDR1 MNHEY, CDR2 SVGAGI. After removal of 8 bases from V and 6 bases from J, the junction contained 6 bases not matched to a gene. The CDR3 totals 12 residues. CDR3 residues: CASSDRGGEQYF. The CDR3 DNA is TGTGCCAGCTCCGACAGGGGAGGCGAGCAGTACTTC.

V is TRBV7-8 and J is TRBJ1-5; D gene ambiguous. V was trimmed by 6 bases and J by 4 bases, leaving 16 bases between them. The CDR3 sequence is 15 residues long. Germline V gene sequence: CDR1 SGHVS, CDR2 FQNEAQ. CDR3 bases: TGTGCCAGCAGTCCGAACCGAGGAGGGAATCAGCCCCAGCATTTT. It codes for CASSPNRGGNQPQHF.

CDR3 sequence: CASSPPGKIAQYF. CDR3 nucleotide sequence: TGTGCCAGCAGCCCCCCGGGCAAGATTGCCCAGTACTTC. The V gene is TRBV7-8, the J gene TRBJ2-5; unclear D gene. Germline loops: CDR1 SGHVS, CDR2 FQNEAQ. This CDR3 has 13 amino acids. V lost 5 bases to trimming and J lost 9 bases, with 16 bases between them.

The chain uses TRBV5-1 and TRBJ1-3; no firm D call. V was shortened by 0 bases and J by 4 bases, with 2 bases between the two germline ends. CDR1 and CDR2 (germline): SGHRS, YFSETQ. The CDR3 has 12 amino acids. In DNA, the CDR3 is TGCGCCAGCAGCTTGGAAGGAAACACCATATATTTT. Translating gives CASSLEGNTIYF. The whole variable domain, filled in from reference TRBV5-1 and TRBJ1-3, reads KAGVTQTPRYLIKTRGQQVTLSCSPISGHRSVSWYQQTPGQGLQFLFEYFSETQRNKGNFPGRFSGRQFSNSRSEMNVSTLELGDSALYLCASSLEGNTIYFGEGSWLTVV.

The chain recombines TRBV6-5 with TRBJ2-3; D is ambiguous. Germline lookup yields CDR1 MNHEY and CDR2 SVGAGI. The CDR3 is 14 amino acids. The ends were cut back, 5 bases at V and 3 bases at J, with 12 bases in the middle. CDR3 sequence: CASSRTPGTDTQYF. CDR3 nucleotides: TGTGCCAGCAGTCGGACCCCGGGTACAGATACGCAGTATTTT.

The rearrangement joins TRBV4-3 to TRBJ2-3; the match to TRBD2 covers 14 bases. This CDR3 is built from 18 residues. J gave up 3 bases and V 1 base, and 6 bases lay outside the gene matches. In germline, CDR1 is LGHNA, CDR2 YSLEER. CDR3 DNA sequence: TGCGCCAGCAGCCAAGCATCAGGGACTAGCGGGAGAACAGATACGCAGTATTTT. As protein: CASSQASGTSGRTDTQYF.

CDR3 sequence (DNA): TGTGCCAGTAGTATCCGGGCCAGTTCAGCCTCCGAGCAGTACTTC. This encodes CASSIRASSASEQYF. This chain uses TRBV19 with TRBJ2-7; D ambiguous. The V end was cut by 3 bases, the J end by 6 bases, with 18 bases between. Germline loops: CDR1 LNHDA, CDR2 SQIVND (reference sequence). The CDR3 consists of 15 residues.